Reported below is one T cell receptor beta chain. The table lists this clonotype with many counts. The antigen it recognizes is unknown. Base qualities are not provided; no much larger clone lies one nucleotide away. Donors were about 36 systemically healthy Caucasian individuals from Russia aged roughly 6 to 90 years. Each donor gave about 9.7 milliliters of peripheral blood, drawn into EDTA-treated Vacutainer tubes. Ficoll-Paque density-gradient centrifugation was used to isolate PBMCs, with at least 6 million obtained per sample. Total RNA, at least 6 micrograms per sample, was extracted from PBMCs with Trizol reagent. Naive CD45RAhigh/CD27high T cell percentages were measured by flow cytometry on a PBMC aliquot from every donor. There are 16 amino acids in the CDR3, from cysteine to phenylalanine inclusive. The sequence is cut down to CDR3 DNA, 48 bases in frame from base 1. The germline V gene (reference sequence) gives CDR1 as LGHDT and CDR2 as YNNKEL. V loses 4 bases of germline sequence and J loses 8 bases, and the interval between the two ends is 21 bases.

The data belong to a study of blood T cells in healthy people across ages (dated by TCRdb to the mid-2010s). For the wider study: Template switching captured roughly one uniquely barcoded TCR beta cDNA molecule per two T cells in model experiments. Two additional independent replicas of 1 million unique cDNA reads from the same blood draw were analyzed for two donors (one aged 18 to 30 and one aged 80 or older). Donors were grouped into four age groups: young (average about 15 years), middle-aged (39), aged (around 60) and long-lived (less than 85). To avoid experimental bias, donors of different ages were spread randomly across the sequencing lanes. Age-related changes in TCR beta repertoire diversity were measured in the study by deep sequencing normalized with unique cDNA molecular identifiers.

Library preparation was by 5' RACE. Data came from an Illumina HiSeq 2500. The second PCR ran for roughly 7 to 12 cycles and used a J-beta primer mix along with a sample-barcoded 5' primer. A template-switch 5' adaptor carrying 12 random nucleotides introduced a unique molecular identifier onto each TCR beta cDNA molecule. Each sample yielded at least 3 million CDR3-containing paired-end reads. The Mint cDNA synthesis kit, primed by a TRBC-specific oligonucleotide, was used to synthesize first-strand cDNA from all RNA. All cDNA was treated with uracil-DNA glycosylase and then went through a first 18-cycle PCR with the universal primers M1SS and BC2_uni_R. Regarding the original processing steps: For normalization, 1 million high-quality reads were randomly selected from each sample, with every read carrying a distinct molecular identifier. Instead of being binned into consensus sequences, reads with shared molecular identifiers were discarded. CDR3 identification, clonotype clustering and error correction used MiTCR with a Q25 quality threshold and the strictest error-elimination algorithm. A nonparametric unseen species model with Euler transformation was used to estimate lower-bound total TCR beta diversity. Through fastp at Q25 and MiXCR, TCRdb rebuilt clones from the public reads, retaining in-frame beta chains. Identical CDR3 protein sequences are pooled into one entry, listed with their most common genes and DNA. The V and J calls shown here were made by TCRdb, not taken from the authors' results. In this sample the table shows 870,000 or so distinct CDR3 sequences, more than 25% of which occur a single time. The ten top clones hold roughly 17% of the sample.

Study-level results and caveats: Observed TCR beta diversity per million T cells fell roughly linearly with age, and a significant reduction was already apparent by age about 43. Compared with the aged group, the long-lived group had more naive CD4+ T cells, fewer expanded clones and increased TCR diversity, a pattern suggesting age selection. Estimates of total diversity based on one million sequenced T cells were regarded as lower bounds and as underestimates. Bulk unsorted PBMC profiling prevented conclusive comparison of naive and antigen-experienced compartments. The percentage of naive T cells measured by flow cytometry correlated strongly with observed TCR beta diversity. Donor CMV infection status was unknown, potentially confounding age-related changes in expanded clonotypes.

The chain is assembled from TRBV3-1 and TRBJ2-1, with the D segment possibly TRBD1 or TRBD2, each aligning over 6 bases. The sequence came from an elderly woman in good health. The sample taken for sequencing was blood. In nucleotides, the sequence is TGTGCCAGCAGCCCACCGGGACCCAGGAGGGGGTATGAGCAGTTCTTC. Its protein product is CASSPPGPRRGYEQFF.